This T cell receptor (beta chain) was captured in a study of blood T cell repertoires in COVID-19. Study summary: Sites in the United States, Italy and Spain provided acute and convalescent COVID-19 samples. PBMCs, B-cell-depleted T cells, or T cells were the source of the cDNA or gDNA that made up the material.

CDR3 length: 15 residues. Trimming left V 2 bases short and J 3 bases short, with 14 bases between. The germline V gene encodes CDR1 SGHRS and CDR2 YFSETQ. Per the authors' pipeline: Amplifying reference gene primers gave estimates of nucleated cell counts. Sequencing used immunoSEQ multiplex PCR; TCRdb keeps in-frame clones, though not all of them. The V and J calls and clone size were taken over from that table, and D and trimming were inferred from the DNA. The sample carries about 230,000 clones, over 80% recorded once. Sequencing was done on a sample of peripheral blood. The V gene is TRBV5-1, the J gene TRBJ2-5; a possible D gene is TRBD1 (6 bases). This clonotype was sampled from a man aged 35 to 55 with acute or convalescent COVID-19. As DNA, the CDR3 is TGCGCCAGCAGCTTCTCACTGGACAGAAAAGAGACCCAGTACTTC. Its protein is CASSFSLDRKETQYF.